A selection of T cell receptor beta chains follows, all from one sample in a study of T-cell memory formation after mild COVID-19. TCRdb redid the calling of the 5' RACE reads with MiXCR, one entry per CDR3 protein. The sample comprises approximately 290,000 distinct CDR3 sequences, roughly a fifth of which are singletons, and around 21% rests with the top ten. The sample consisted of PBMCs or a T cell subset sorted from them (not recorded which). These TCRs come from a man aged 18 to 35 who had mild COVID-19 (a few samples of this study predate the infection). Cell type and time point are not known. The CDR3 runs from the conserved cysteine through the conserved F or W. Each record gives: D gene, V gene, clone size, J gene, CDR3 protein, CDR3 DNA. A D gene is named only where the DNA matches it firmly. Rows give clone size only sometimes, using once, few, many, or a class for an expanded clone.

D: NA; V: TRBV20-1; size: few; J: TRBJ2-3; CDR3: CSARDGVADTQYF; DNA: TGCAGTGCTAGAGACGGGGTGGCGGATACGCAGTATTTT
D: NA; V: TRBV20-1; size: few; J: TRBJ2-1; CDR3: CSEIFSAGSSYNEQFF; DNA: TGCAGTGAAATCTTTAGTGCCGGGAGCTCCTACAATGAGCAGTTCTTC
D: NA; V: TRBV24-1; size: NA; J: TRBJ2-3; CDR3: CATSETGSGTDTQYF; DNA: TGTGCCACCAGTGAAACGGGGAGCGGCACAGATACGCAGTATTTT
D: NA; V: TRBV12-3/TRBV12-4; size: NA; J: TRBJ2-5; CDR3: CASSLRGAGETQYF; DNA: TGTGCCAGCAGTTTACGGGGGGCGGGAGAGACCCAGTACTTC
D: TRBD2; V: TRBV11-2; size: few; J: TRBJ2-3; CDR3: CASRGLAGFADTQYF; DNA: TGTGCCAGCAGGGGACTAGCGGGGTTCGCAGATACGCAGTATTTT
D: NA; V: TRBV6-2/TRBV6-3; size: few; J: TRBJ2-2; CDR3: CASSSIPNRANTGELFF; DNA: TGTGCCAGCAGCTCCATCCCTAACAGAGCCAACACCGGGGAGCTGTTTTTT
D: TRBD1; V: TRBV24-1; size: NA; J: TRBJ2-2; CDR3: CATNPGGRTGELFF; DNA: TGTGCCACCAATCCAGGGGGCAGAACCGGGGAGCTGTTTTTT
D: TRBD1; V: TRBV7-8; size: NA; J: TRBJ1-1; CDR3: CASSEGTGVGNTEAFF; DNA: TGTGCCAGCAGCGAGGGTACAGGGGTAGGAAACACTGAAGCTTTCTTT
D: NA; V: TRBV27; size: NA; J: TRBJ1-6; CDR3: CASSLLYNSPLHF; DNA: TGTGCCAGCAGTTTACTGTATAATTCACCCCTCCACTTT
D: NA; V: TRBV20-1; size: few; J: TRBJ1-1; CDR3: CSARDLRGNTEAFF; DNA: TGCAGTGCTAGAGATCTCAGGGGAAACACTGAAGCTTTCTTT
D: NA; V: TRBV28; size: few; J: TRBJ1-4; CDR3: CASSLSGGEKLFF; DNA: TGTGCCAGCAGTTTATCGGGGGGCGAAAAACTGTTTTTT
D: TRBD2; V: TRBV7-6; size: NA; J: TRBJ2-1; CDR3: CASSFLAGVGEQFF; DNA: TGTGCCAGCAGCTTCCTAGCGGGGGTTGGTGAGCAGTTCTTC
D: NA; V: TRBV6-6; size: NA; J: TRBJ1-5; CDR3: CASSYFPGNQPQHF; DNA: TGTGCCAGCAGTTACTTTCCGGGGAATCAGCCCCAGCATTTT
D: NA; V: TRBV6-5; size: few; J: TRBJ1-1; CDR3: CASSPGGSTEAFF; DNA: TGTGCCAGCAGTCCCGGGGGGAGCACTGAAGCTTTCTTT
D: NA; V: TRBV20-1; size: NA; J: TRBJ1-4; CDR3: CSARVPTNEKLFF; DNA: TGCAGTGCTAGAGTGCCGACTAATGAAAAACTGTTTTTT
D: NA; V: TRBV24-1; size: NA; J: TRBJ2-7; CDR3: CATSDLLGHSYEQYF; DNA: TGTGCCACCAGTGATCTCCTAGGGCACTCCTACGAGCAGTACTTC
D: NA; V: TRBV6-2/TRBV6-3; size: NA; J: TRBJ1-3; CDR3: CASSYDRNGLSGNTIYF; DNA: TGTGCCAGCAGTTACGACAGGAACGGACTTTCTGGAAACACCATATATTTT
D: NA; V: TRBV14; size: NA; J: TRBJ2-7; CDR3: CASSQEPRGPYEQYF; DNA: TGTGCCAGCAGCCAAGAGCCGAGGGGCCCCTACGAGCAGTACTTC
D: TRBD1; V: TRBV7-2; size: NA; J: TRBJ1-1; CDR3: CASSLPGQGVGSTEAFF; DNA: TGTGCCAGCAGCTTGCCGGGACAGGGCGTTGGGAGCACTGAAGCTTTCTTT
D: TRBD1; V: TRBV24-1; size: few; J: TRBJ2-6; CDR3: CASWDSDSSGANVLTF; DNA: TGTGCCTCGTGGGACAGTGATAGCTCTGGGGCCAACGTCCTGACTTTC
D: TRBD2; V: TRBV5-6; size: few; J: TRBJ2-1; CDR3: CASSYKAGSSSYNEQFF; DNA: TGTGCCAGCAGTTATAAAGCGGGGTCAAGCTCCTACAATGAGCAGTTCTTC
D: NA; V: TRBV20-1; size: few; J: TRBJ2-5; CDR3: CSAGGASATQETQYF; DNA: TGCAGTGCTGGGGGGGCTAGCGCCACCCAAGAGACCCAGTACTTC
D: NA; V: TRBV6-5; size: NA; J: TRBJ1-1; CDR3: CASSYSRLPGKAFF; DNA: TGTGCCAGCAGTTACTCTCGTCTTCCGGGAAAAGCTTTCTTT
D: NA; V: TRBV5-6; size: few; J: TRBJ2-3; CDR3: CASIPSIQDPSKDTQYF; DNA: TGTGCCAGCATCCCTTCAATACAGGATCCTTCTAAAGATACGCAGTATTTT
D: TRBD1; V: TRBV15; size: NA; J: TRBJ2-3; CDR3: CATSTQPWDRGRRTDTQYF; DNA: TGTGCCACCAGCACTCAACCTTGGGACAGGGGGCGCCGGACAGATACGCAGTATTTT
D: NA; V: TRBV12-3/TRBV12-4; size: NA; J: TRBJ1-1; CDR3: CASRTDFSEAFF; DNA: TGTGCCAGCAGGACGGATTTTTCCGAAGCTTTCTTT
D: TRBD2; V: TRBV27; size: NA; J: TRBJ2-7; CDR3: CASSASTSGGAYF; DNA: TGTGCCAGCAGTGCCTCGACTAGCGGGGGTGCGTACTTC
D: TRBD1; V: TRBV6-2/TRBV6-3; size: few; J: TRBJ1-6; CDR3: CASSWRTGVDAGPLHF; DNA: TGTGCCAGCAGTTGGCGGACAGGGGTCGACGCGGGTCCCCTCCACTTT
D: TRBD1; V: TRBV20-1; size: NA; J: TRBJ2-5; CDR3: CSAGDRVVKETQYF; DNA: TGCAGTGCTGGGGACAGGGTCGTGAAAGAGACCCAGTACTTC